These 17 T cell receptor beta chains share one sample of origin, sequenced in a study of OX40 agonist ivuxolimab in advanced cancers. TCRdb's copy holds only in-frame clones and misses some; the assay was immunoSEQ multiplex PCR. The sample holds about 47,000 clones, approximately 81% seen once. The specimen was CD4+ or CD8+ T cells sorted from blood, collected in a trial of the OX40 agonist ivuxolimab. All receptors derive from an adult with an advanced solid tumor such as melanoma, head and neck, liver or kidney cancer.

This chain uses TRBV7-9 with TRBJ2-1; no firm D call. Germline lookup yields CDR1 SEHNR and CDR2 FQNEAQ (reference sequence). This CDR3 is 14 amino acids long. V lost 3 bases and J lost 6, with 12 bases in between. In nucleotides, the CDR3 is TGTGCCAGCAGCTTGCCCTCCGCTCTCAATGAGCAGTTCTTC. Residues: CASSLPSALNEQFF. Together with reference TRBV7-9 and TRBJ2-1, the CDR3 gives the full variable domain: DTGVSQNPRHKITKRGQNVTFRCDPISEHNRLYWYRQTLGQGPEFLTYFQNEAQLEKSRLLSDRFSAERPKGSFSTLEIQRTEQGDSAMYLCASSLPSALNEQFFGPGTRLTVL.

This clone is categorized as medium-sized (0.01 to 0.1%). This rearrangement joins TRBV15 to TRBJ1-1; unclear D gene. CDR3 length: 13 residues. CDR1 and CDR2 from the germline V gene are LNHNV and YYDKDF (reference sequence). Trimming cost V 10 bases and J 0 bases, with 12 bases left between them. CDR3 nucleotide sequence: TGTGCCAGTCGTGCAGACCTGAACACTGAAGCTTTCTTT. Its protein is CASRADLNTEAFF.

The gene calls are TRBV6-6 and TRBJ1-3; a possible D gene is TRBD1 (6 bases). With 5 bases removed from V and 0 bases from J, the gap between germline ends came to 14 bases. The CDR3 extends over 16 amino acids. Germline CDR1 MNHNY, CDR2 SVGAGI (reference sequence). CDR3 in DNA: TGTGCCAGCAGTCCAACGGGGGCATCCTCTGGAAACACCATATATTTT. It encodes CASSPTGASSGNTIYF.

The J gene is TRBJ1-1, the V gene TRBV6-6; 10 bases agree with TRBD1. Germline V gene data show CDR1 as MNHNY and CDR2 as SVGAGI (reference sequence). The CDR3 runs 14 residues. V shed 6 bases, J shed 4 bases, and the junction held 5 bases outside the gene matches. CDR3 loop: CASSETGGFTEAFF. The CDR3 region has the DNA TGTGCCAGCAGCGAGACAGGGGGCTTCACTGAAGCTTTCTTT.

In its sample, this clone was seen once. The V gene is TRBV7-6, the J gene TRBJ2-3, with D unclear. CDR1 is SGHVS, CDR2 FNYEAQ, per germline. Trimming removed 5 bases at V and 6 bases at J, with 9 bases between. CDR3 size: 12 residues. As DNA, the CDR3 is TGTGCCAGCAGCCCCAGTGAGGATACGCAGTATTTT. It is translated as CASSPSEDTQYF.

In DNA, the CDR3 is TGTGCCAGCACGGAAGCAGCTAATTCACCCCTCCACTTT. It yields the protein CASTEAANSPLHF. The rearrangement links TRBV28 to TRBJ1-6, with D unclear. CDR3 length equals 13 residues. CDR1 is MDHEN and CDR2 is SYDVKM in the germline V gene. The V gene lost 7 bases and the J gene lost 6 bases, with 10 bases spanning the gap.

This clone showed up just a few times. The chain has TRBV27 and TRBJ2-7; 10 bases fit TRBD2. The CDR3 loop spans 15 amino acids. Trimming removed 4 bases from V and 6 bases from J; junction bases left unmatched: 9. Germline CDR1 MNHEY, CDR2 SMNVEV (reference sequence). Written as DNA, the CDR3 is TGTGCCAGCAGTTCCTGGACTAGCGGAGGAGGCGAGCAGTACTTC. As protein: CASSSWTSGGGEQYF.

This chain links TRBV5-8 with TRBJ1-5, with 7 bases fitting TRBD1. The germline CDR1 and CDR2 sequences are SGHTS and YDEGEE. V gave up 0 bases and J gave up 6 bases; unmatched junction bases: 3. CDR3 size: 14 residues. In DNA, the CDR3 is TGTGCCAGCAGCTTGGGACAGGGCCTTCAGCCCCAGCATTTT. It yields the protein CASSLGQGLQPQHF.

The chain links TRBV19 to TRBJ2-2; D gene uncertain. The V end lost 3 bases, the J end lost 4 bases, and 3 bases lay between the germline ends. The CDR3 sequence is 12 residues long. Germline lookup yields CDR1 LNHDA and CDR2 SQIVND (reference sequence). Here the CDR3 DNA reads TGTGCCAGTAGTATCCTCACCGGGGAGCTGTTTTTT. Protein sequence: CASSILTGELFF.

The genes are TRBV27 and TRBJ2-3; D gene ambiguous. Germline CDR1 MNHEY, CDR2 SMNVEV (reference sequence). There are 13 residues in the CDR3. With 5 bases removed from V and 1 base from J, the gap between germline ends came to 7 bases. CDR3 loop: CASSTVGTDTQYF. The CDR3 DNA sequence: TGTGCCAGCAGTACGGTGGGCACAGATACGCAGTATTTT.

The CDR3 DNA sequence: TGTGCCAGCAGCTTAGTCCGGACAGGGTTTTACAATGAGCAGTTCTTC. Its translation: CASSLVRTGFYNEQFF. The rearrangement uses TRBV7-6 and TRBJ2-1, with TRBD1 matching over 8 bases. The CDR3 loop spans 16 amino acids. The germline gives CDR1 SGHVS, CDR2 FNYEAQ. V lost 1 base, J lost 4 bases, and 6 bases stayed unmatched. The full variable domain, in which reference TRBV7-6 and TRBJ2-1 provide the parts outside the CDR3, is GAGVSQSPRYKVTKRGQDVALRCDPISGHVSLYWYRQALGQGPEFLTYFNYEAQQDKSGLPNDRFSAERPEGSISTLTIQRTEQRDSAMYRCASSLVRTGFYNEQFFGPGTRLTVL.

J is TRBJ1-1 and V is TRBV28; the match to TRBD1 covers 7 bases. Trimming at V came to 3 bases and at J to 4 bases, leaving 5 bases not matched to a gene. Germline-derived CDR1 and CDR2 are MDHEN and SYDVKM. The CDR3 spans 14 residues. CDR3 residues: CASSLPGGFTEAFF. In DNA form, the CDR3 reads TGTGCCAGCAGTTTGCCAGGGGGTTTCACTGAAGCTTTCTTT.

As DNA, the CDR3 is TGTGCCAGCAGTCCCCTGGTAGCCATGAACACTGAAGCTTTCTTT. Its protein is CASSPLVAMNTEAFF. The V call is TRBV6-6, the J call TRBJ1-1, with D uncertain. The CDR3 sequence is 15 residues long. CDR1 MNHNY and CDR2 SVGAGI come from the germline V gene (reference sequence). Trimming removed 5 bases from V and 0 bases from J, with 13 bases in between.

The V and J genes are TRBV7-9 and TRBJ1-2; TRBD1 is a possible D gene (5 bases). This CDR3 has 19 residues. Trimming stripped 1 base from V and 6 bases from J, with 27 bases between. CDR1 is SEHNR and CDR2 is FQNEAQ in the germline V gene (reference sequence). The CDR3 protein is CASSLGSEGFRAFTDGYTF. CDR3 nucleotide sequence: TGTGCCAGCAGCTTAGGGTCCGAGGGGTTTCGGGCATTCACAGATGGCTACACCTTC.

The chain couples TRBV2 to TRBJ2-1, with D uncertain. The CDR3 is 11 amino acids. The V and J ends lost 1 base and 5 bases respectively, with 0 bases between them. The germline V gene encodes CDR1 SNHLY and CDR2 FYNNEI. The CDR3: CASSEDNEQFF. The CDR3 DNA follows: TGTGCCAGCAGTGAAGACAATGAGCAGTTCTTC.

V is TRBV19 and J is TRBJ1-2, with D uncertain. V dropped 2 bases and J dropped 1 base, with 11 bases sitting between them. Per the germline V gene, CDR1 is LNHDA and CDR2 is SQIVND (reference sequence). The CDR3 has 15 amino acids. The CDR3 DNA follows: TGTGCCAGTAGTATAAGGTCAAGACTTAACTATGGCTACACCTTC. It specifies CASSIRSRLNYGYTF.

V usage is TRBV19 and J usage is TRBJ2-1; the D gene is possibly TRBD1 (5 bases). Germline-derived CDR1 and CDR2 are LNHDA and SQIVND (reference sequence). V shed 8 bases and J shed 4 bases, with 12 bases lying between them. The CDR3 covers 13 residues. The CDR3 nucleotides are TGTGCCAGTGGGGCAGGGCGATACAATGAGCAGTTCTTC. It codes for CASGAGRYNEQFF. The variable domain in full, with the rest retrieved from reference TRBV19 and TRBJ2-1, is DGGITQSPKYLFRKEGQNVTLSCEQNLNHDAMYWYRQDPGQGLRLIYYSQIVNDFQKGDIAEGYSVSREKKESFPLTVTSAQKNPTAFYLCASGAGRYNEQFFGPGTRLTVL.